One sample yielded the 19 T cell receptor beta chains listed below, sequenced in a study of T cells after yellow fever vaccination. TCRdb itself ran the 5' RACE reads through MiXCR, one entry per CDR3 protein. The sample contains 620,000 or so distinct CDR3 sequences, roughly a sixth of which appear only once. Sequenced material: PBMCs, taken 5 to 6 days after the first yellow fever vaccination. Receptors originate from a man aged 18 to 29 who received the YFV17D yellow fever vaccine.

V is TRBV14 and J is TRBJ1-2; no reliable D call. Germline CDR1 SGHDN, CDR2 FVKESK. Deletions cut 0 bases from V and 6 bases from J, with 5 bases between. This CDR3 has 12 residues. The CDR3: CASSQDWDGYTF. For the CDR3, the DNA is TGTGCCAGCAGCCAAGACTGGGATGGCTACACCTTC.

The CDR3 is CATRVGSTEAFF. The CDR3 nucleotides are TGTGCCACCCGGGTGGGGAGCACTGAAGCTTTCTTT. V usage is TRBV10-3 and J usage is TRBJ1-1; D ambiguous. Germline-derived CDR1 and CDR2 are ENHRY and SYGVKD. The V gene lost 10 bases and the J gene lost 4 bases, with 13 bases spanning the gap. The CDR3 is 12 amino acids.

The table lists this clonotype with a few counts. The chain has TRBV6-1 and TRBJ2-2; the match to TRBD2 covers 8 bases. After removal of 6 bases from V and 0 bases from J, the junction contained 9 bases not matched to a gene. Germline V CDR1 and CDR2: MNHNS, SASEGT. The CDR3 is 17 residues long. The CDR3 nucleotides are TGTGCCAGCAGCCTCGCCCGCGGGGGGTCGAACACCGGGGAGCTGTTTTTT. It codes for CASSLARGGSNTGELFF.

The chain has TRBV12-3 or TRBV12-4 and TRBJ1-2, with D perhaps TRBD1 (5 bases). With 6 bases removed from V and 3 bases from J, the gap between germline ends came to 14 bases. This CDR3 is 14 amino acids long. CDR3 amino acids: CASSPRDAYYGYTF. The CDR3 DNA reads as TGTGCCAGCAGCCCCCGGGACGCTTACTATGGCTACACCTTC.

The rearrangement links TRBV6-1 to TRBJ2-5; 7 bases line up with TRBD1. CDR3 length: 14 residues. CDR1 MNHNS and CDR2 SASEGT come from the germline V gene. V lost 5 bases and J lost 0; bases outside the gene matches: 3. The CDR3 here is CASSTGVYQETQYF. CDR3 DNA: TGTGCCAGCAGTACAGGGGTGTACCAAGAGACCCAGTACTTC.

This clonotype was detected a few times. The chain is built from TRBV3-1 and TRBJ1-2; no definite D call. Germline CDR1 is LGHDT and CDR2 is YNNKEL (reference sequence). This CDR3 is 16 amino acids long. Trimming stripped 1 base from V and 0 bases from J, with 12 bases between. The chain's CDR3 is CASSQVFSVANYGYTF. Here the CDR3 DNA reads TGTGCCAGCAGCCAAGTTTTCTCGGTAGCTAACTATGGCTACACCTTC. Complete variable domain (other parts from reference TRBV3-1 and TRBJ1-2): DTAVSQTPKYLVTQMGNDKSIKCEQNLGHDTMYWYKQDSKKFLKIMFSYNNKELIINETVPNRFSPKSPDKAHLNLHINSLELGDSAVYFCASSQVFSVANYGYTFGSGTRLTVV.

The sample holds many counts of this clonotype. The V gene is TRBV5-1, the J gene TRBJ2-5; D call uncertain. V lost 4 bases and J lost 5, with 18 bases in between. Germline-derived CDR1 and CDR2 are SGHRS and YFSETQ. The CDR3 spans 15 residues. CDR3 DNA sequence: TGCGCCAGCAGCCAGTCCCAAGAGGTCCGGGAGACCCAGTACTTC. Amino acid sequence: CASSQSQEVRETQYF.

This clonotype was found a few times. This chain uses TRBV7-9 with TRBJ2-3; maybe TRBD2 (7 bases). V was clipped by 5 bases and J by 6 bases, with 18 bases between them. In germline, CDR1 is SEHNR, CDR2 FQNEAQ (reference sequence). This CDR3 is 15 amino acids long. The CDR3 sequence: CASSLLAGAFDTQYF. CDR3 DNA: TGTGCCAGCAGCCTTCTGGCGGGGGCGTTCGATACGCAGTATTTT. Variable domain in full (rest from reference TRBV7-9 and TRBJ2-3): DTGVSQNPRHKITKRGQNVTFRCDPISEHNRLYWYRQTLGQGPEFLTYFQNEAQLEKSRLLSDRFSAERPKGSFSTLEIQRTEQGDSAMYLCASSLLAGAFDTQYFGPGTRLTVL.

This clonotype showed up many times. This chain joins TRBV7-6 and TRBJ2-7, with 8 bases lining up with TRBD2. V dropped 2 bases and J dropped 4; count of bases not matched to a gene: 7. This CDR3 region has 15 residues. From germline, CDR1 is SGHVS and CDR2 FNYEAQ. In DNA form, the CDR3 reads TGTGCCAGCAGCTTATCCGGCGGGGGGCAGTACGAGCAGTACTTC. Its translation is CASSLSGGGQYEQYF.

The rearrangement joins TRBV20-1 to TRBJ1-5; unclear D gene. V was shortened by 8 bases and J by 3 bases, with 11 bases between the two germline ends. The germline gives CDR1 DFQATT, CDR2 SNEGSKA (reference sequence). This CDR3 is built from 12 residues. CDR3 nucleotide sequence: TGCAGTTCGCGCAGTCCCAATCAGCCCCAGCATTTT. Amino acids: CSSRSPNQPQHF.

The gene calls are TRBV6-1 and TRBJ2-1; 7 nucleotides match TRBD1. Unmatched junction bases numbered 5, after V lost 4 bases and J lost 5 bases. Germline loops: CDR1 MNHNS, CDR2 SASEGT. This CDR3 region has 14 residues. CDR3 residues: CASSVPGTDNEQFF. The CDR3 region has the DNA TGTGCCAGCAGTGTCCCGGGGACAGACAATGAGCAGTTCTTC.

The sample holds a few counts of this clonotype. This chain joins TRBV4-3 and TRBJ1-2; D is unclear. CDR1 is LGHNA and CDR2 is YSLEER in the germline V gene. The CDR3 sequence is 12 residues long. V was pared by 3 bases and J by 8 bases, with 10 bases between. The CDR3 protein is CASSHVGRGYTF. CDR3 coding DNA: TGCGCCAGCAGCCATGTGGGCAGAGGCTACACCTTC.

This clonotype was observed a few times. The CDR3 here is CASSANGGAYNEQFF. CDR3 DNA: TGTGCCAGCAGTGCCAACGGGGGGGCCTACAATGAGCAGTTCTTC. The V and J genes are TRBV6-4 and TRBJ2-1, with TRBD2 matching over 8 bases. There are 15 residues in the CDR3. V trimming: 4 bases; J trimming: 2 bases; junction bases outside the gene matches: 4. Germline V gene data show CDR1 as MRHNA and CDR2 as SNTAGT.

This clonotype came up a few times. The CDR3 reads CASRTRDSSNYGYTF. In nucleotides, the CDR3 is TGTGCCAGCAGGACCAGGGACAGTTCTAACTATGGCTACACCTTC. The V gene is TRBV5-5, the J gene TRBJ1-2; 7 nucleotides align to TRBD1. This CDR3 has 15 amino acids. After removal of 5 bases from V and 0 bases from J, the junction contained 7 bases not matched to a gene. Germline CDR1 SGHKS, CDR2 YYEKEE (reference sequence).

The chain carries TRBV29-1 and TRBJ2-7, with D possibly matching TRBD2 (6 bases). Trimming removed 6 bases from V and 0 bases from J, with 12 bases in between. The CDR3 length is 13 residues. Germline lookup yields CDR1 SQVTM and CDR2 ANQGSEA. The CDR3 loop reads CSVAGRSSYEQYF. CDR3 DNA: TGCAGCGTCGCGGGGAGGAGCTCCTACGAGCAGTACTTC.

J is TRBJ1-3 and V is TRBV6-5; no definite D call. V was shortened by 2 bases and J by 3 bases, with 11 bases between the two germline ends. CDR3 length equals 15 residues. Germline assignment: CDR1 MNHEY and CDR2 SVGAGI. The chain's CDR3 is CASSYAAARGNTIYF. The DNA of the CDR3 is TGTGCCAGCAGTTACGCGGCAGCCCGTGGAAACACCATATATTTT.

This clonotype was found a few times. This chain's CDR3 is CASSSTPLRGHSYEQYV. The CDR3 DNA reads as TGTGCCAGCAGTTCCACCCCGTTGCGGGGGCACTCCTACGAGCAGTACGTC. V usage is TRBV7-9 and J usage is TRBJ2-7; maybe TRBD2 (7 bases). V dropped 6 bases and J dropped 0 bases, with 21 bases sitting between them. Looked up from germline, CDR1 is SEHNR and CDR2 is FQNEAQ (reference sequence). The CDR3 has 17 residues.

This clonotype has only a few counts. V is TRBV5-6 and J is TRBJ2-5; D unresolved. Germline CDR1 is SGHDT and CDR2 is YYEEEE. The length of the CDR3 is 15 residues. V was trimmed by 0 bases and J by 1 base, leaving 10 bases between them. CDR3 bases: TGTGCCAGCAGCTTGGGGCAGCCGCCCCAAGAGACCCAGTACTTC. This codes for CASSLGQPPQETQYF.

V and J are TRBV7-2 and TRBJ1-2, with 10 bases matching TRBD1. The V segment lost 5 bases and the J segment 4 bases; nucleotides outside the gene matches: 7. Looked up from germline, CDR1 is SGHTA and CDR2 is FQGNSA. The CDR3 is 15 amino acids. The CDR3 loop is CASSGQGDVSYGYTF. In nucleotides, the CDR3 is TGTGCCAGCAGCGGACAGGGGGATGTTAGCTATGGCTACACCTTC.